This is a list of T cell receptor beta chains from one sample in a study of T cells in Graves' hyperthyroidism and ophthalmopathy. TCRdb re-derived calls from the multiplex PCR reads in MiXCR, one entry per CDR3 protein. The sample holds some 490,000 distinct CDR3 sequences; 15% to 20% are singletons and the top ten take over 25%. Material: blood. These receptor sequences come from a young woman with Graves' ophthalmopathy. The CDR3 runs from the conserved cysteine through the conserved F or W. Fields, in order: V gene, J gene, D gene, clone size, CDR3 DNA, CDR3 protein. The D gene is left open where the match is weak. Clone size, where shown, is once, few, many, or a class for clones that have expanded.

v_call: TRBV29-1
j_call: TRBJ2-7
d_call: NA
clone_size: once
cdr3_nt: TGCAGCGTCCGGGACAATCACGAGTACGAGCAGTACTTC
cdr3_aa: CSVRDNHEYEQYF

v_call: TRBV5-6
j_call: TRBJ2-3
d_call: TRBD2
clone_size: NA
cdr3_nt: TGTGCCAGCAGCTTGCGGCTAGCGGGACGGTATACGCAGTATTTT
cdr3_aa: CASSLRLAGRYTQYF

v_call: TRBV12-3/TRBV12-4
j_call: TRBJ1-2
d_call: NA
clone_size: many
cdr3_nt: TGTGCCAGCAGTCTTACAGCCACTAACTATGGCTACACCTTC
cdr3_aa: CASSLTATNYGYTF

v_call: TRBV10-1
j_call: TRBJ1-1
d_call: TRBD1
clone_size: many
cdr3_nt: TGCGCCAGCAGTGATGGACAGGGGGCTATGGACACTGAAGCTTTCTTT
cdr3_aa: CASSDGQGAMDTEAFF

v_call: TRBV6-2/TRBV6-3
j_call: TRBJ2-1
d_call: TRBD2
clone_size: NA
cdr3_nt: TGTGCCAGCAGTTCCGGGACTAGCGATTCCAATGAGCAGTTCTTC
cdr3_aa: CASSSGTSDSNEQFF

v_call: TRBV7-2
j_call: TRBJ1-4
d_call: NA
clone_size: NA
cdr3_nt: TGTGCCAGCAGCTTAGGAGTAGGCGGGGGCGCAGGAGGAGAAAAACTGTTTTTT
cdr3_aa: CASSLGVGGGAGGEKLFF

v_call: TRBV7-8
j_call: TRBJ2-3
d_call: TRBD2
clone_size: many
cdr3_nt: TGTGCCAGCAGCCCCACCGGGGGGGAGGGATACACAGATACGCAGTATTTT
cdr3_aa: CASSPTGGEGYTDTQYF

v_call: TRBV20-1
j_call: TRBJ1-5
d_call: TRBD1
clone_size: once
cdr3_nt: TGCAGTGCTAGAGATCTGGAGACAGGGAGTGCAGCCCAGCATTTT
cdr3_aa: CSARDLETGSAAQHF

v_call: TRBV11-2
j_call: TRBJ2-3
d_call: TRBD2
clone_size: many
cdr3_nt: TGTGCCAGCAGCCCGAGGGCTAGCGGGACTACAGATACGCAGTATTTT
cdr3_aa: CASSPRASGTTDTQYF

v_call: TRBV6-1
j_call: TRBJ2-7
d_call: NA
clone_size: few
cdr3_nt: TGTGCCAGCAGAGACGTCTACGAGCAGTACTTC
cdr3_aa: CASRDVYEQYF

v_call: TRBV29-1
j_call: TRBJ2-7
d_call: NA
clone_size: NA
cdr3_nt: TGCAGCGTTGTGGGGGATGGACAGGAGCAGTACTTC
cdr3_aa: CSVVGDGQEQYF

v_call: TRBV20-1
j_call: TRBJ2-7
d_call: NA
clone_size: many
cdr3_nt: TGCAGTGCCGAAATAAGCAGCGGCCTCTCCTACGAGCAGTACTTC
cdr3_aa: CSAEISSGLSYEQYF

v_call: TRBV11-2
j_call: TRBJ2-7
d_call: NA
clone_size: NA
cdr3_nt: TGTGCCAGCAGCTTAGACGGGCGGAACGAGCAGTACTTC
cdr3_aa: CASSLDGRNEQYF